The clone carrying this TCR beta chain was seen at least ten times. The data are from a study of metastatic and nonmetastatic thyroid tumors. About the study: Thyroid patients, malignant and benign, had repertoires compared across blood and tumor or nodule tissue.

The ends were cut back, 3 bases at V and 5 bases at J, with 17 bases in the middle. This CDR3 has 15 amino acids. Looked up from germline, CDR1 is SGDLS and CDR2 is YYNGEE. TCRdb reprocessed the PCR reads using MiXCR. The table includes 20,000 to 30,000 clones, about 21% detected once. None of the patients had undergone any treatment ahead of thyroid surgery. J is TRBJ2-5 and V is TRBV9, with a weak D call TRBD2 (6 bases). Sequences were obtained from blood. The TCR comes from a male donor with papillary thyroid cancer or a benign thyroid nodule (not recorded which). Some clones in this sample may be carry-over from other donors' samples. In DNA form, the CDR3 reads TGTGCCAGCAGCGCCAAAGGAGGGCTGGGGGAGACCCAGTACTTC. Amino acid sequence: CASSAKGGLGETQYF.